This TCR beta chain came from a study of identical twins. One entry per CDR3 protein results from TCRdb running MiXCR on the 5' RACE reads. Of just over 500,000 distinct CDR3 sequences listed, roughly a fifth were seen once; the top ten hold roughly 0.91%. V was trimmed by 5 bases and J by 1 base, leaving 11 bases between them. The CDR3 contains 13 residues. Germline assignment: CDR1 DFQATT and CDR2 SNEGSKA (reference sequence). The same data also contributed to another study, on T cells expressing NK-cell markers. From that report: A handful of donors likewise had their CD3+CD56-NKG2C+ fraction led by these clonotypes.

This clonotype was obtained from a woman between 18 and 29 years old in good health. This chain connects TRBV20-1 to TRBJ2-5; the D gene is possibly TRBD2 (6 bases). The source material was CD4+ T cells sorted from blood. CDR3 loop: CSALKGLQETQYF. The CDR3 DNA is TGCAGTGCTCTCAAGGGACTCCAAGAGACCCAGTACTTC.